The 28 T cell receptor beta chains below all came from one sample that was sequenced in a study of blood T cell repertoires in COVID-19 (dated by TCRdb to about 2020). The library was prepared using the immunoSEQ multiplex PCR assay. In TCRdb, the immuneACCESS table is reduced to in-frame sequences with V and J assigned. These tables do not hold every clone; where another copy was compared, an unresolved V gene accounts for under half, and the others remain unexplained. The sample table holds around 280,000 clones, of which around 85% were seen once. The ten largest clonotypes hold around 4% of the sample. The sequenced sample was peripheral blood. These receptors all stem from a woman aged 45-60 years with active or convalescent COVID-19.

The V gene is TRBV4-2, the J gene TRBJ2-3; 11 bases align to TRBD2. Germline V gene data show CDR1 as LGHNA and CDR2 as YNFKEQ. The length of the CDR3 is 18 residues. The ends lost 2 bases at V and 4 bases at J; junction bases unmatched: 11. The CDR3 is CASSQPRMGLADPDTQYF. Written as DNA, the CDR3 is TGTGCCAGCAGCCAACCGAGGATGGGACTAGCGGATCCAGATACGCAGTATTTT.

The chain carries TRBV20-1 and TRBJ2-1, with 7 bases matching TRBD1. The germline V gene has CDR1 DFQATT and CDR2 SNEGSKA (reference sequence). CDR3 length equals 11 residues. The V gene end was trimmed by 6 bases and the J gene end by 10 bases; junction bases not matched to a gene: 6. CDR3 sequence reads: CSASDRVEQFF. Written as DNA, the CDR3 is TGCAGTGCCTCCGACAGGGTCGAGCAGTTCTTC.

This clone was observed a single time. The V and J genes are TRBV2 and TRBJ2-3, with a possible D match to TRBD2 (6 bases). V gave up 7 bases and J gave up 4 bases, with 12 bases separating them. CDR3 length: 13 amino acids. CDR1 SNHLY and CDR2 FYNNEI come from the germline V gene. This chain's CDR3 is CASNRLDPDTQYF. In DNA, the CDR3 is TGTGCCAGCAATCGACTAGACCCAGATACGCAGTATTTT. Together with reference TRBV2 and TRBJ2-3, the CDR3 gives the full variable domain: EPEVTQTPSHQVTQMGQEVILRCVPISNHLYFYWYRQILGQKVEFLVSFYNNEISEKSEIFDDQFSVERPDGSNFTLKIRSTKLEDSAMYFCASNRLDPDTQYFGPGTRLTVL.

V and J are TRBV14 and TRBJ2-3; weak D call: TRBD1 (6 bases). CDR1 is SGHDN, CDR2 FVKESK, per germline. The length of the CDR3 is 14 residues. V was pared by 5 bases and J by 1 base, with 10 bases between. CDR3 loop: CASSYRDGTDTQYF. CDR3 nucleotide sequence: TGTGCCAGCAGCTACAGGGATGGCACAGATACGCAGTATTTT.

V usage is TRBV10-3 and J usage is TRBJ1-5; D unclear. Germline V gives CDR1 ENHRY, CDR2 SYGVKD. V was trimmed by 6 bases and J by 4 bases, leaving 10 bases between them. The CDR3 runs 13 residues. As DNA, the CDR3 is TGTGCCATCAGGGCGACGGAGAATCAGCCCCAGCATTTT. This codes for CAIRATENQPQHF.

This chain joins TRBV5-1 and TRBJ2-7; 7 nucleotides line up with TRBD2. Germline loops: CDR1 SGHRS, CDR2 YFSETQ. V lost 0 bases to trimming and J lost 3 bases; unmatched junction nucleotides: 6. The CDR3 has 15 residues. The CDR3 loop reads CASSLGWTSLYEQYF. The CDR3 nucleotides are TGCGCCAGCAGCTTGGGCTGGACTAGTCTCTACGAGCAGTACTTC.

This chain joins TRBV29-1 and TRBJ1-2; TRBD1 matches 7 bases. CDR1 and CDR2 from the germline V gene are SQVTM and ANQGSEA. The CDR3 contains 13 residues. V lost 7 bases, J lost 6 bases, and 11 bases stayed unmatched. As DNA, the CDR3 is TGCAGCGCCCCCGGGGCAGACAGGGATGGCTACACCTTC. Amino acids: CSAPGADRDGYTF.

This rearrangement joins TRBV5-1 to TRBJ2-2; D may be TRBD2 (6 bases). The CDR3 loop spans 15 amino acids. The germline V and J ends were trimmed by 0 bases and 4 bases, with 10 bases remaining between them. Germline V lookup: CDR1 SGHRS, CDR2 YFSETQ. The CDR3: CASSLGLASTGELFF. The CDR3 region has the DNA TGCGCCAGCAGCTTGGGGCTAGCGAGCACCGGGGAGCTGTTTTTT.

This clone occurred once. The V gene is TRBV28, the J gene TRBJ2-1, with 9 bases lining up with TRBD1. CDR1 and CDR2 from the germline V gene are MDHEN and SYDVKM. The CDR3 runs to 13 residues. V lost 6 bases and J lost 8; bases outside the gene matches: 5. The CDR3 protein is CASSRTGDDEQFF. CDR3 bases: TGTGCCAGCAGCCGGACAGGGGATGATGAGCAGTTCTTC.

This clone was detected only a few times. The V call is TRBV20-1, the J call TRBJ2-3; 7 bases are shared with TRBD1. The CDR3 is 15 residues long. V lost 6 bases to trimming and J lost 2 bases; unmatched junction nucleotides: 11. The germline V gene has CDR1 DFQATT and CDR2 SNEGSKA (reference sequence). The CDR3 here is CSASDRVGATDTQYF. Written as DNA, the CDR3 is TGCAGTGCGAGTGACAGGGTAGGGGCCACAGATACGCAGTATTTT.

V and J are TRBV5-6 and TRBJ2-5; TRBD1 is a possible D gene (6 bases). This CDR3 region has 14 residues. CDR1 is SGHDT, CDR2 YYEEEE, per germline. The V and J ends lost 0 bases and 4 bases respectively, with 10 bases between them. The CDR3 sequence: CASSLVRDIETQYF. In nucleotides, the CDR3 is TGTGCCAGCAGCTTGGTTCGGGACATAGAGACCCAGTACTTC.

The chain couples TRBV3-1 (or the pseudogene TRBV3-2) to TRBJ2-1; 8 nucleotides agree with TRBD2. From germline, CDR1 is LGHDT and CDR2 YNNKEL (reference sequence). The ends lost 4 bases at V and 8 bases at J; junction bases unmatched: 10. This CDR3 contains 15 residues. Here the CDR3 reads CASSPTGTSSHEQFF. The CDR3 DNA sequence: TGTGCCAGCAGCCCCACCGGGACTAGTAGCCATGAGCAGTTCTTC.

This clone was observed once. The genes are TRBV24-1 and TRBJ2-2, with TRBD1 matching 11 bases. This CDR3 comprises 18 residues. The V and J ends lost 5 bases and 0 bases, in that order; junction bases with no gene match: 7. The V gene's germline CDR1 is KGHDR and CDR2 SFDVKD. The CDR3 nucleotides read TGTGCCACCAGTGGGCGCGGGACAGGGGGAACGAACACCGGGGAGCTGTTTTTT. Translation gives CATSGRGTGGTNTGELFF.

This rearrangement joins TRBV6-6 to TRBJ1-6; weak D call: TRBD1 (6 bases). The CDR3 has 14 amino acids. Germline CDR1 and CDR2: MNHNY and SVGAGI (reference sequence). V was trimmed by 5 bases and J by 2 bases, leaving 7 bases between them. This chain's CDR3 is CASSAGAYNSPLHF. The CDR3 region has the DNA TGTGCCAGCAGTGCAGGGGCCTATAATTCACCCCTCCACTTT.

This clone is a singleton in its sample. The J gene is TRBJ2-2, the V gene TRBV5-4; possibly TRBD1 for D (5 bases). V dropped 2 bases and J dropped 0 bases, with 8 bases sitting between them. The CDR3 contains 15 residues. Germline CDR1 reads SGHNT; CDR2 reads YYREEE (reference sequence). CDR3 nucleotides: TGTGCCAGCAGCTTTGGCAGGGCGAACACCGGGGAGCTGTTTTTT. Protein sequence: CASSFGRANTGELFF.

This chain links TRBV21-1 with TRBJ2-3; TRBD2 reflects the table's D call only, with no check against the DNA. TRBV21-1 is an annotated pseudogene. The CDR3 is made up of 19 amino acids. In nucleotides, the CDR3 is TGTGCCAGCAGCAAAGGGGTGAAAAGACTAGCCCCGGAGACAGCATCGCAGTATTTT. This sequence encodes CASSKGVKRLAPETASQYF.

The chain is built from TRBV5-4 and TRBJ2-7, with 10 bases fitting TRBD1. Germline V gene data show CDR1 as SGHNT and CDR2 as YYREEE (reference sequence). After removal of 4 bases from V and 6 bases from J, the junction contained 13 bases not matched to a gene. The CDR3 is 16 amino acids. This CDR3 reads CASSPAGGTGDREQYF. Here the CDR3 DNA reads TGTGCCAGCAGCCCGGCGGGCGGGACAGGGGATCGCGAGCAGTACTTC.

The J gene is TRBJ2-1, the V gene TRBV7-9; the D gene is possibly TRBD2 (6 bases). This CDR3 is 15 amino acids long. Trimming left V 1 base short and J 9 bases short, with 16 bases between. Germline CDR1 SEHNR, CDR2 FQNEAQ (reference sequence). CDR3 amino acids: CASSLERLVLTEQFF. The CDR3 DNA sequence: TGTGCCAGCAGCTTAGAAAGACTAGTTTTGACTGAGCAGTTCTTC.

The chain employs TRBV5-1 and TRBJ1-5; 8 bases line up with TRBD1. The V and J ends lost 0 bases and 3 bases, in that order; junction bases with no gene match: 2. The CDR3 spans 15 residues. Germline CDR1 is SGHRS and CDR2 is YFSETQ. The CDR3 loop is CASSLGTGLNQPQHF. The CDR3 nucleotides read TGCGCCAGCAGCTTGGGGACAGGGCTCAATCAGCCCCAGCATTTT.

This chain connects TRBV28 to TRBJ1-2; the D gene is possibly TRBD1 (5 bases). V dropped 3 bases and J dropped 8 bases, with 10 bases sitting between them. Looked up from germline, CDR1 is MDHEN and CDR2 is SYDVKM. The CDR3 loop spans 12 amino acids. DNA for the CDR3: TGTGCCAGCAGTTTTGCGGGGGGAGGCTACACCTTC. Residues: CASSFAGGGYTF.

The chain carries TRBV5-1 and TRBJ2-1; 14 positions match TRBD2. The CDR3 extends over 16 amino acids. V was clipped by 1 base and J by 8 bases; unmatched bases: 5. In germline, CDR1 is SGHRS, CDR2 YFSETQ. The CDR3 protein is CASSLRGLAGVDEQFF. CDR3 nucleotide sequence: TGCGCCAGCAGCTTGAGGGGACTAGCGGGAGTTGATGAGCAGTTCTTC.

The genes are TRBV25-1 and TRBJ2-3; the match to TRBD1 covers 8 bases. Germline loops: CDR1 MGHDK, CDR2 SYGVNS. V lost 6 bases, J lost 0 bases, and 2 bases stayed unmatched. This CDR3 comprises 14 residues. In nucleotides, the CDR3 is TGTGCCAGCAGCGGACAGGGTAGCACAGATACGCAGTATTTT. Residues: CASSGQGSTDTQYF.

The V and J genes are TRBV18 and TRBJ2-5; 7 bases align to TRBD1. Germline V gives CDR1 KGHSH, CDR2 LQKENI. Trimming removed 0 bases from V and 3 bases from J; junction bases left unmatched: 1. CDR3 length equals 14 residues. CDR3: CASSPPQGEETQYF. CDR3 nucleotides: TGTGCCAGCTCACCACCTCAGGGGGAAGAGACCCAGTACTTC.

The chain has TRBV30 and TRBJ2-4, with TRBD2 matching 10 bases. In germline, CDR1 is GTSNPN, CDR2 SVGIG (reference sequence). With V trimmed by 5 bases and J by 2 bases, 3 bases remained unmatched. The CDR3 length is 14 residues. CDR3 bases: TGTGCCTGGGAGCGGGAGGGGACCAAAAACATTCAGTACTTC. It yields the protein CAWEREGTKNIQYF.

The chain is built from TRBV2 and TRBJ1-2, with TRBD1 identical over 7 bases. The germline V gene has CDR1 SNHLY and CDR2 FYNNEI. CDR3 length equals 12 residues. V lost 9 bases and J lost 7; bases outside the gene matches: 8. The CDR3 DNA follows: TGTGCCAGTTCGACAGGGCGAGGTGGCTACACCTTC. It is translated as CASSTGRGGYTF.

CDR3 region: CASSFGSGRDYEQYF. CDR3 DNA sequence: TGTGCCAGCAGCTTCGGTAGCGGGAGGGACTACGAGCAGTACTTC. The chain links TRBV13 to TRBJ2-7; 11 bases line up with TRBD2. Trimming at V came to 3 bases and at J to 3 bases, leaving 4 bases not matched to a gene. Germline CDR1 PRHDT, CDR2 FYEKMQ (reference sequence). This CDR3 is 15 amino acids long.

Only one count was recorded for this clone. The rearrangement uses TRBV3-1 (or the pseudogene TRBV3-2) and TRBJ1-1; D call uncertain. This CDR3 comprises 13 residues. CDR1 and CDR2 (germline): LGHDT, YNNKEL (reference sequence). V lost 1 base to trimming and J lost 7 bases, with 10 bases between them. CDR3 amino acids: CASSQVAGGEAFF. CDR3 DNA sequence: TGTGCCAGCAGCCAAGTCGCGGGAGGTGAAGCTTTCTTT.

The chain has TRBV2 and TRBJ1-1, with D possibly being TRBD1 (5 bases). V lost 5 bases and J lost 10, with 14 bases in between. CDR1 and CDR2 from the germline V gene are SNHLY and FYNNEI. This CDR3 has 12 residues. This chain's CDR3 is CASSLGQGRAFF. The CDR3 DNA is TGTGCCAGCAGTCTGGGTCAGGGAAGAGCTTTCTTT.